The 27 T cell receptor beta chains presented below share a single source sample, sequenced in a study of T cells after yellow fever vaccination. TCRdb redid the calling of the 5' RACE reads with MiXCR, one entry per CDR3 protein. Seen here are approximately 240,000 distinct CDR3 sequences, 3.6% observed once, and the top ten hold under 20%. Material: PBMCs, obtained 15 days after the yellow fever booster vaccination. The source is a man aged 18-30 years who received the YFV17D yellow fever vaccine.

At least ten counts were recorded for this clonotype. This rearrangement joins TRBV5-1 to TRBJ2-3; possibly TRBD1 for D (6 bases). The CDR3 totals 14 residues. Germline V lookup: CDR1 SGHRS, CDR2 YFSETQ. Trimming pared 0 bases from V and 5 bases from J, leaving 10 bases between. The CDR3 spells CASSLGQAGDTQYF. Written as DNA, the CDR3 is TGCGCCAGCAGCTTGGGACAGGCGGGAGATACGCAGTATTTT.

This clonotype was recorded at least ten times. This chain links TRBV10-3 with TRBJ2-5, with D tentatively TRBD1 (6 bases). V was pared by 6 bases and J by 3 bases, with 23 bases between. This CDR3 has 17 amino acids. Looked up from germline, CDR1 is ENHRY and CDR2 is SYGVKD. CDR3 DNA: TGTGCCATCAGGCGTCAACTGTACAGGGTTCATGAAGAGACCCAGTACTTC. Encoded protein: CAIRRQLYRVHEETQYF.

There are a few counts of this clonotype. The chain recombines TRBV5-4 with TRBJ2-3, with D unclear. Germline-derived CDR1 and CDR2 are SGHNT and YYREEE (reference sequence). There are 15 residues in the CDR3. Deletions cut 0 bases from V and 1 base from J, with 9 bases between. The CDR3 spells CASSLGSLRTDTQYF. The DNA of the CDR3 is TGTGCCAGCAGCTTGGGATCACTACGCACAGATACGCAGTATTTT.

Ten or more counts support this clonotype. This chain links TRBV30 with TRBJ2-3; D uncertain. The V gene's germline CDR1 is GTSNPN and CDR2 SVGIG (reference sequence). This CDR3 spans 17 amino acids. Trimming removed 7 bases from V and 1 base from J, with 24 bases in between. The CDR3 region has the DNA TGTGCCTACACCCGGTCGGGTTTCGGTCGGCGCACAGATACGCAGTATTTT. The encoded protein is CAYTRSGFGRRTDTQYF.

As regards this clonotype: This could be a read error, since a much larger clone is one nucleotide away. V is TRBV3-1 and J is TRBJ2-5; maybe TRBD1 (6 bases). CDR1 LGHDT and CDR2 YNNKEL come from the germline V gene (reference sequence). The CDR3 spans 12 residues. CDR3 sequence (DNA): TGTGCCAGTCCTACAGGGAAGGAGACCAAGTACTTC. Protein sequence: CASPTGKETKYF.

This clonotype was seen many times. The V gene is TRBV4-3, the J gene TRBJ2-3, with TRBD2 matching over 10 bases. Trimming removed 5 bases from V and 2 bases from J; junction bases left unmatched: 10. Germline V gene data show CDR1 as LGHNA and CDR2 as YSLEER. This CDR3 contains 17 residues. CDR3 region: CASSKIAGGLPTDTQYF. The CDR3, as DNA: TGCGCCAGCAGCAAAATAGCGGGGGGTCTTCCCACAGATACGCAGTATTTT.

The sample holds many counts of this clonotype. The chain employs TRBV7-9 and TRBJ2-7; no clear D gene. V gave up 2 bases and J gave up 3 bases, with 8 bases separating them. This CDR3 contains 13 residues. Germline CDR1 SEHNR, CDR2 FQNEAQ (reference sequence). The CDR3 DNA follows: TGTGCCAGCAGCTTAAGCTTCCTCTACGAGCAGTACTTC. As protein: CASSLSFLYEQYF.

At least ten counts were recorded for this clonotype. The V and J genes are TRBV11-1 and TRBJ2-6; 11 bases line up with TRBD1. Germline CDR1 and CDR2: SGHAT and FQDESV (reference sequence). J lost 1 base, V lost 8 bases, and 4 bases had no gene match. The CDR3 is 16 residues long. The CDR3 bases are TGTGCCAGCGGACAGGGGGCGAATTCTGGGGCCAACGTCCTGACTTTC. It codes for CASGQGANSGANVLTF.

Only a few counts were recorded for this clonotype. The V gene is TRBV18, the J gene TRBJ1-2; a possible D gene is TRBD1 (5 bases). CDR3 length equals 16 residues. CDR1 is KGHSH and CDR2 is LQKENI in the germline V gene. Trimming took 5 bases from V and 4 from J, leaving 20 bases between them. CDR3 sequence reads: CASSEGRSGGRYGYTF. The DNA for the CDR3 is TGTGCCAGCTCAGAGGGACGGAGTGGAGGGCGCTATGGCTACACCTTC.

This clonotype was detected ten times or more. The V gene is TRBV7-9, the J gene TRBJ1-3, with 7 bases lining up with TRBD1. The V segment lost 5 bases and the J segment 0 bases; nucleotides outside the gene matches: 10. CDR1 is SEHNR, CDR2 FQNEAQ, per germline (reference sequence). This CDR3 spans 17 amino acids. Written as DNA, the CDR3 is TGTGCCAGCAGCGAATCTAACAGGGGTCTCTCTGGAAACACCATATATTTT. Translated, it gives CASSESNRGLSGNTIYF.

CDR3 protein: CSARRQGYTYNSPLHF. The CDR3 bases are TGCAGTGCTAGGCGACAGGGGTACACCTATAATTCACCCCTCCACTTT. This chain connects TRBV20-1 to TRBJ1-6, with 8 bases aligning to TRBD1. Per germline, CDR1 DFQATT and CDR2 SNEGSKA (reference sequence). Trimming cost V 3 bases and J 2 bases; bases outside gene matches: 6. CDR3 size: 16 residues.

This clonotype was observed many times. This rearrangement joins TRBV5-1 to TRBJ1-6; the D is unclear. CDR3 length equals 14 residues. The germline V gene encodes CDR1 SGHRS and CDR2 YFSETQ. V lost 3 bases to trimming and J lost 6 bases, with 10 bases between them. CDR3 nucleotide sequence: TGCGCCAGCAGCTCAGCAGGACCTAATTCACCCCTCCACTTT. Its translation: CASSSAGPNSPLHF. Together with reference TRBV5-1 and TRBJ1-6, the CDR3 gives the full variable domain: KAGVTQTPRYLIKTRGQQVTLSCSPISGHRSVSWYQQTPGQGLQFLFEYFSETQRNKGNFPGRFSGRQFSNSRSEMNVSTLELGDSALYLCASSSAGPNSPLHFGNGTRLTVT.

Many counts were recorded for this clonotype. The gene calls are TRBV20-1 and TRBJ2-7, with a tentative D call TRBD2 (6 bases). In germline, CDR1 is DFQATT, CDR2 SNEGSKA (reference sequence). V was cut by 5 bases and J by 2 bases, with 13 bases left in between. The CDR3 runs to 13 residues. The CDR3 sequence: CSAGGAETYEQYF. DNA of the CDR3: TGCAGTGCTGGAGGGGCAGAAACCTACGAGCAGTACTTC.

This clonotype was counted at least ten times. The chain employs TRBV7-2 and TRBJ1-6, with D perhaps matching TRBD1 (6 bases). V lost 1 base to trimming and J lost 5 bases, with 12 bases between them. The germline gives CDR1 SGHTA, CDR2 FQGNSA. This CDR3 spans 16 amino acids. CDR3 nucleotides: TGTGCCAGCAGCTTAGACCGGACAGTTAATAATTCACCCCTCCACTTT. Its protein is CASSLDRTVNNSPLHF.

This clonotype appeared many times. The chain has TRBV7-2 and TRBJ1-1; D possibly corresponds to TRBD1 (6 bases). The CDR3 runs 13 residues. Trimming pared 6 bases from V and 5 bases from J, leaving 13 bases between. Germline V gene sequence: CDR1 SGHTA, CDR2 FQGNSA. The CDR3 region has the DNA TGTGCCAGCAGTTACAGGGAGAGGACTGAAGCTTTCTTT. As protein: CASSYRERTEAFF.

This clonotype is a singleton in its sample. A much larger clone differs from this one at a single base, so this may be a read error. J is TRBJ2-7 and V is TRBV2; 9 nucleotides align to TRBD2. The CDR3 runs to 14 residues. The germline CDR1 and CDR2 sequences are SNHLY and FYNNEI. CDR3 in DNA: TGTGCCAGCAGCCCGCGGGGGGGAACCTACGAGCAGCACTTC. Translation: CASSPRGGTYEQHF.

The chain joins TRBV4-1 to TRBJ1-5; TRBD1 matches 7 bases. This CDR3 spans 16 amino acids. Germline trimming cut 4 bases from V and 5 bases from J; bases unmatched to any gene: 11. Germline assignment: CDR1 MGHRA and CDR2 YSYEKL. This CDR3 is CASSLGRARGYQPQHF. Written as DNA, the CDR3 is TGCGCCAGCAGCCTAGGAAGGGCCAGGGGGTATCAGCCCCAGCATTTT.

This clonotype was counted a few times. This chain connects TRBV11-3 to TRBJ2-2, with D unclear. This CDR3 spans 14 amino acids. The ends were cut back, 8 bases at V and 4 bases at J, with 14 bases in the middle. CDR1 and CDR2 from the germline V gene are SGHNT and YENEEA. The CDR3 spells CASSPSGSTGELFF. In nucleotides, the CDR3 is TGTGCCAGCTCCCCCTCCGGGTCCACCGGGGAGCTGTTTTTT.

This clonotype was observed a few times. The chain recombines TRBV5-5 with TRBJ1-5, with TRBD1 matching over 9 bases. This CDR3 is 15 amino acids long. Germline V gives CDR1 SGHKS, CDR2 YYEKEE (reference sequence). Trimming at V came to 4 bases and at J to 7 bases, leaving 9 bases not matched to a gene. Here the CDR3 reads CASSKTQGARQPQHF. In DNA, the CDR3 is TGTGCCAGCAGCAAGACACAGGGGGCCCGGCAGCCCCAGCATTTT.

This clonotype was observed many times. CDR3 amino acids: CASSQEATWTGGNEKLFF. In nucleotides, the CDR3 is TGCGCCAGCAGCCAAGAAGCTACCTGGACAGGGGGAAATGAAAAACTGTTTTTT. The chain recombines TRBV4-3 with TRBJ1-4; 10 bases are a match to TRBD1. The CDR3 loop spans 18 amino acids. Germline V lookup: CDR1 LGHNA, CDR2 YSLEER. With 0 bases clipped from V and 5 bases from J, the junction kept 9 bases outside the gene matches.

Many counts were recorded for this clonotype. The CDR3 DNA reads as TGTGCCAGCAGCCGACAGGGGGCGACCCAGTACTTC. It is translated as CASSRQGATQYF. J is TRBJ2-5 and V is TRBV6-6, with 10 positions matching TRBD1. The CDR3 is made up of 12 amino acids. The V gene's germline CDR1 is MNHNY and CDR2 SVGAGI (reference sequence). The V gene end was trimmed by 6 bases and the J gene end by 7 bases; junction bases not matched to a gene: 2.

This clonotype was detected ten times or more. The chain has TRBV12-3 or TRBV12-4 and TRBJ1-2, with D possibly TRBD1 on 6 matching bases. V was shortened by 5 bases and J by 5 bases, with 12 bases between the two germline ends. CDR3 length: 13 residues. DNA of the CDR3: TGTGCCAGCAGTCCAACAGGGACGTATGGCTACACCTTC. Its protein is CASSPTGTYGYTF.

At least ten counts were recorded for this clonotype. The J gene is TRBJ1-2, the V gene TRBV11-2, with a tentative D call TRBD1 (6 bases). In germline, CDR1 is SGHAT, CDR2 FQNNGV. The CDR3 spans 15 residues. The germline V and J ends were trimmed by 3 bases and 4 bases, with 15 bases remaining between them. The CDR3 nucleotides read TGTGCCAGCAGCTTTCAGGGGATTCCGACCTATGGCTACACCTTC. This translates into CASSFQGIPTYGYTF.

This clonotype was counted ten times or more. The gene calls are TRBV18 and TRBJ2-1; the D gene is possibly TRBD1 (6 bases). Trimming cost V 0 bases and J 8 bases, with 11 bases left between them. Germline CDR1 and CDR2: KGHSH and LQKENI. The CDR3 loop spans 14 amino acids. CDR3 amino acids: CASSPPNRADEQFF. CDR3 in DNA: TGTGCCAGCTCACCACCTAACAGGGCGGATGAGCAGTTCTTC.

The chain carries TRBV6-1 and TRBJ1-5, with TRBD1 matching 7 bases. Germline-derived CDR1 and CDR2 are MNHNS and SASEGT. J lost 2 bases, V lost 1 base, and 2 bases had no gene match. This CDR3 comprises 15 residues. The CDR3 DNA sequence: TGTGCCAGCAGTGAAGGACAGGGTGGCAATCAGCCCCAGCATTTT. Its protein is CASSEGQGGNQPQHF.

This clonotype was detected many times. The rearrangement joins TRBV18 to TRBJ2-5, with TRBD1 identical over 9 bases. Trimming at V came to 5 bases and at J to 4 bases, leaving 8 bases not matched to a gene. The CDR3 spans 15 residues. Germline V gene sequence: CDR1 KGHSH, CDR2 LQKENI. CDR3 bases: TGTGCCAGCTCAATGGGGACAGGGAATGGAGAGACCCAGTACTTC. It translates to CASSMGTGNGETQYF.

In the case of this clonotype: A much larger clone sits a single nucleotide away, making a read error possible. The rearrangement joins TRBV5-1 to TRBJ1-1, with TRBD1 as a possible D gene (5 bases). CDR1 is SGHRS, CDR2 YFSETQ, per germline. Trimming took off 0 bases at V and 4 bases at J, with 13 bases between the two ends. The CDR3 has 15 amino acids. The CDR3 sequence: CASSLVSQGLTEAFF. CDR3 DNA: TGCGCCAGCAGCTTGGTTAGCCAGGGCCTCACTGAAGCTTTCTTT. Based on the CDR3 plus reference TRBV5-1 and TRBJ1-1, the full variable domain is KAGVTQTPRYLIKTRGQQVTLSCSPISGHRSVSWYQQTPGQGLQFLFEYFSETQRNKGNFPGRFSGRQFSNSRSEMNVSTLELGDSALYLCASSLVSQGLTEAFFGQGTRLTVV.